One sample yielded the 28 T cell receptor beta chains listed below, sequenced in a study of T cell responses to AZD1222 COVID-19 vaccine. Using immunoSEQ multiplex PCR, the repertoire was profiled, and TCRdb retains in-frame clones only, with some absent. The data contain about 78,000 clones, around nine tenths of them singletons. Sample: peripheral blood, taken 28 days after the second AZD1222 dose. The receptor source for this set is an adult who received the AZD1222 COVID-19 vaccine.

V is TRBV6-5 and J is TRBJ2-2; D unclear. The CDR3 has 12 amino acids. With 8 bases removed from V and 6 bases from J, the gap between germline ends came to 10 bases. Germline CDR1 reads MNHEY; CDR2 reads SVGAGI. The CDR3 nucleotides read TGTGCCAGCTCCTCTGTAGCCGGGGAGCTGTTTTTT. This sequence encodes CASSSVAGELFF.

The chain employs TRBV19 and TRBJ1-2; D may be TRBD1 (5 bases). This CDR3 contains 12 residues. Germline V gene sequence: CDR1 LNHDA, CDR2 SQIVND (reference sequence). V lost 5 bases to trimming and J lost 6 bases, with 10 bases between them. The CDR3 DNA sequence: TGTGCCAGTAGTGCAGGGCCGGATGGCTACACCTTC. Amino acids: CASSAGPDGYTF.

The gene calls are TRBV9 and TRBJ1-5, with a possible D match to TRBD1 (6 bases). CDR3 length equals 15 residues. Looked up from germline, CDR1 is SGDLS and CDR2 is YYNGEE. The ends were cut back, 0 bases at V and 7 bases at J, with 14 bases in the middle. This CDR3 is CASSVAGGGGQPQHF. CDR3 DNA: TGTGCCAGCAGCGTAGCGGGGGGCGGAGGGCAGCCCCAGCATTTT.

The chain carries TRBV28 and TRBJ1-6, with D maybe TRBD1 (6 bases). Germline assignment: CDR1 MDHEN and CDR2 SYDVKM. Trimming cost V 5 bases and J 0 bases, with 17 bases left between them. The CDR3 spans 18 residues. CDR3 in DNA: TGTGCCAGCAGTACCCCCGGGGGGGCGAGCTCCTATAATTCACCCCTCCACTTT. It codes for CASSTPGGASSYNSPLHF.

CDR3 nucleotides: TGTGCCAGCAGTTTCCAGGGCTATGAGCAGTTCTTC. As protein: CASSFQGYEQFF. The V and J genes are TRBV7-6 and TRBJ2-1, with D possibly TRBD1 on 5 matching bases. Per germline, CDR1 SGHVS and CDR2 FNYEAQ. Trimming removed 6 bases at V and 8 bases at J, with 11 bases between. The CDR3 extends over 12 amino acids.

This clone has more than one count but fewer than ten. CDR3 amino acids: CSVTGTDSNQPQHF. In nucleotides, the CDR3 is TGCAGCGTGACAGGGACAGATAGCAATCAGCCCCAGCATTTT. The rearrangement joins TRBV29-1 to TRBJ1-5, with 7 bases lining up with TRBD1. This CDR3 region has 14 residues. Germline CDR1 reads SQVTM; CDR2 reads ANQGSEA. V trimming: 6 bases; J trimming: 0 bases; junction bases outside the gene matches: 5. The full variable domain, rest sourced from reference TRBV29-1 and TRBJ1-5, is SAVISQKPSRDICQRGTSLTIQCQVDSQVTMMFWYRQQPGQSLTLIATANQGSEATYESGFVIDKFPISRPNLTFSTLTVSNMSPEDSSIYLCSVTGTDSNQPQHFGDGTRLSIL.

The chain has TRBV7-9 and TRBJ1-2; possible D gene TRBD1, 6 bases. Germline-derived CDR1 and CDR2 are SEHNR and FQNEAQ (reference sequence). The CDR3 runs 14 residues. V gave up 5 bases and J gave up 8 bases, with 18 bases separating them. The CDR3, as DNA: TGTGCCAGCAGCCCGAATAAACCCAGGGGAGGCTACACCTTC. It codes for CASSPNKPRGGYTF.

The genes are TRBV6-1 and TRBJ1-6, with a tentative D call TRBD1 (5 bases). This CDR3 has 19 residues. V was cut by 1 base and J by 0 bases, with 16 bases left in between. Germline-derived CDR1 and CDR2 are MNHNS and SASEGT. CDR3 sequence: CASSEGQGTPSSYNSPLHF. The CDR3 DNA reads TGTGCCAGCAGTGAAGGGCAGGGAACGCCGAGCTCCTATAATTCACCCCTCCACTTT.

This chain uses TRBV7-2 with TRBJ2-5; 7 bases align to TRBD2. Germline V CDR1 and CDR2: SGHTA, FQGNSA. V gave up 0 bases and J gave up 5 bases; unmatched junction bases: 18. The CDR3 spans 19 residues. In DNA, the CDR3 is TGTGCCAGCAGCTTAGCGCTCAAGGGACGGACCATCGGGAGGGAGACCCAGTACTTC. As protein: CASSLALKGRTIGRETQYF.

V is TRBV3-1 (or the pseudogene TRBV3-2) and J is TRBJ1-3, with TRBD1 identical over 9 bases. Trimming removed 8 bases from V and 2 bases from J; junction bases left unmatched: 4. The germline V gene has CDR1 LGHDT and CDR2 YNNKEL (reference sequence). The CDR3 runs 14 residues. CDR3 region: CASLGTGTGNTIYF. The CDR3 DNA sequence: TGTGCCAGCTTGGGGACAGGGACTGGAAACACCATATATTTT.

The genes are TRBV29-1 and TRBJ1-1; perhaps TRBD1 as D (6 bases). The V end lost 7 bases, the J end lost 1 base, and 10 bases lay between the germline ends. The CDR3 has 12 amino acids. Germline assignment: CDR1 SQVTM and CDR2 ANQGSEA. The CDR3 reads CSAGQTNTEAFF. DNA for the CDR3: TGCAGCGCCGGACAGACGAACACTGAAGCTTTCTTT.

The chain's CDR3 is CASSFNEKLFF. The CDR3 nucleotides read TGTGCCAGCAGCTTTAATGAAAAACTGTTTTTT. The chain recombines TRBV7-2 with TRBJ1-4, with D uncertain. CDR3 length: 11 amino acids. The V and J ends lost 3 bases and 4 bases respectively, with 0 bases between them. Germline V CDR1 and CDR2: SGHTA, FQGNSA.

This chain connects TRBV2 to TRBJ2-3; 7 bases agree with TRBD2. The CDR3 is 14 residues long. Germline lookup yields CDR1 SNHLY and CDR2 FYNNEI. V shed 10 bases and J 1 base; nucleotides not matched to a gene: 8. CDR3 in amino acids: CANRRGGGTDTQYF. The CDR3 nucleotides are TGTGCCAACCGACGGGGAGGGGGCACAGATACGCAGTATTTT.

J is TRBJ1-1 and V is TRBV7-3, with D possibly TRBD1 on 5 matching bases. Germline V gene lookup returns CDR1 SGHTA and CDR2 FQGTGA. The CDR3 runs 13 residues. The V end was cut by 1 base, the J end by 11 bases, with 14 bases between. The CDR3 is CASSLSRGTMAFF. The CDR3 DNA sequence: TGTGCCAGCAGCTTAAGCCGGGGGACCATGGCTTTCTTT. The whole variable domain, filled in from reference TRBV7-3 and TRBJ1-1, reads GAGVSQTPSNKVTEKGKYVELRCDPISGHTALYWYRQSLGQGPEFLIYFQGTGAADDSGLPNDRFFAVRPEGSVSTLKIQRTERGDSAVYLCASSLSRGTMAFFGQGTRLTVV.

The chain combines TRBV24-1 with TRBJ2-3; 8 bases match TRBD1. Germline trimming cut 2 bases from V and 1 base from J; bases unmatched to any gene: 10. CDR1 and CDR2 from the germline V gene are KGHDR and SFDVKD. The CDR3 loop spans 18 amino acids. CDR3 DNA sequence: TGTGCCACCAGTGATTCCTATCTGGACAGGGACGGCACAGATACGCAGTATTTT. It specifies CATSDSYLDRDGTDTQYF.

Worth noting for this clone: The same CDR3 can be traced to other DNA sequences in this sample. This sequence joins TRBV12-3 or TRBV12-4 and TRBJ1-2; no firm D call. The V and J ends lost 2 bases and 4 bases respectively, with 8 bases between them. The CDR3 extends over 13 amino acids. This chain's CDR3 is CASSLSGLYGYTF. The CDR3 nucleotides are TGTGCCAGCAGTTTATCGGGTCTCTATGGCTACACCTTC.

This chain connects TRBV25-1 to TRBJ2-7, with TRBD2 matching 9 bases. The length of the CDR3 is 14 residues. The J segment lost 2 bases and the V segment lost 5 bases, leaving 4 bases of the junction unmatched. Germline lookup yields CDR1 MGHDK and CDR2 SYGVNS. CDR3 sequence: CASSSASGAYEQYF. The CDR3 nucleotides are TGTGCCAGCAGTTCGGCTAGCGGGGCCTACGAGCAGTACTTC.

The chain combines TRBV5-4 with TRBJ2-7; maybe TRBD2 (5 bases). V lost 4 bases and J lost 3, with 14 bases in between. The CDR3 has 14 residues. Germline loops: CDR1 SGHNT, CDR2 YYREEE (reference sequence). This CDR3 reads CASSKDPEGYEQYF. CDR3 DNA: TGTGCCAGCAGCAAAGACCCCGAGGGCTACGAGCAGTACTTC.

This chain joins TRBV11-2 and TRBJ1-3; 7 bases line up with TRBD1. The CDR3 consists of 16 residues. V was pared by 4 bases and J by 1 base, with 7 bases of the junction left unmatched. Germline CDR1 reads SGHAT; CDR2 reads FQNNGV. The CDR3 bases are TGTGCCAGCAGCTCTCTTAGGACAGGATCTGGAAACACCATATATTTT. Its protein is CASSSLRTGSGNTIYF.

This chain joins TRBV6-1 and TRBJ1-2; perhaps TRBD1 as D (5 bases). CDR1 and CDR2 (germline): MNHNS, SASEGT. CDR3 length: 14 amino acids. The V end was cut by 2 bases, the J end by 4 bases, with 11 bases between. The CDR3 DNA sequence: TGTGCCAGCAGTGAATCCGGGGCGATCTATGGCTACACCTTC. Its protein product is CASSESGAIYGYTF.

V is TRBV2 and J is TRBJ1-5; D not resolved. In germline, CDR1 is SNHLY, CDR2 FYNNEI. Trimming left V 4 bases short and J 7 bases short, with 11 bases between. The length of the CDR3 is 13 residues. For the CDR3, the DNA is TGTGCCAGCAGTGGAGCCCGAGGGCAGCCCCAGCATTTT. Its translation is CASSGARGQPQHF.

The chain links TRBV19 to TRBJ1-2; tentatively, D is TRBD1 (6 bases). CDR1 is LNHDA, CDR2 SQIVND, per germline (reference sequence). The length of the CDR3 is 14 residues. The V end lost 4 bases, the J end lost 0 bases, and 9 bases lay between the germline ends. CDR3: CASSRRTANYGYTF. CDR3 coding DNA: TGTGCCAGTAGTAGGAGGACAGCTAACTATGGCTACACCTTC.

This chain uses TRBV9 with TRBJ1-5; D is possibly TRBD1 (5 bases). V gave up 3 bases and J gave up 4 bases, with 14 bases separating them. The CDR3 sequence is 15 residues long. The germline V gene has CDR1 SGDLS and CDR2 YYNGEE. CDR3: CASSAGGVDNQPQHF. In nucleotides, the CDR3 is TGTGCCAGCAGCGCCGGAGGGGTCGATAATCAGCCCCAGCATTTT.

This clone appeared a few times. The rearrangement joins TRBV7-9 to TRBJ2-1; TRBD2 might be the D (5 bases). The V gene's germline CDR1 is SEHNR and CDR2 FQNEAQ (reference sequence). The length of the CDR3 is 15 residues. Trimming removed 6 bases from V and 0 bases from J, with 12 bases in between. This CDR3 is CASSKNGVSYNEQFF. The CDR3 nucleotides are TGTGCCAGCAGTAAGAACGGGGTCTCCTACAATGAGCAGTTCTTC.

J is TRBJ2-3 and V is TRBV5-4; D gene unclear. Deletions cut 1 base from V and 0 bases from J, with 6 bases between. Per the germline V gene, CDR1 is SGHNT and CDR2 is YYREEE (reference sequence). The CDR3 loop spans 14 amino acids. CDR3 sequence reads: CASSLYGSTDTQYF. The CDR3 DNA sequence: TGTGCCAGCAGCTTGTATGGCAGCACAGATACGCAGTATTTT.

The chain combines TRBV11-3 with TRBJ1-2, with D uncertain. V lost 5 bases to trimming and J lost 2 bases, with 9 bases between them. The length of the CDR3 is 13 residues. CDR1 and CDR2 from the germline V gene are SGHNT and YENEEA. The CDR3 coding sequence is TGTGCCAGCAGCGAGGGTGCGAACTATGGCTACACCTTC. This codes for CASSEGANYGYTF. The full variable domain, completed using reference TRBV11-3 and TRBJ1-2, is EAGVVQSPRYKIIEKKQPVAFWCNPISGHNTLYWYLQNLGQGPELLIRYENEEAVDDSQLPKDRFSAERLKGVDSTLKIQPAELGDSAVYLCASSEGANYGYTFGSGTRLTVV.

There are a few counts of this clone. The V gene is TRBV4-1, the J gene TRBJ1-1; 8 bases are a match to TRBD1. Germline assignment: CDR1 MGHRA and CDR2 YSYEKL. The length of the CDR3 is 14 residues. V lost 5 bases to trimming and J lost 3 bases; unmatched junction nucleotides: 5. The CDR3 DNA reads TGCGCCAGCAGCTTGCGGACAGGGCACACTGAAGCTTTCTTT. Its translation is CASSLRTGHTEAFF.

The chain is built from TRBV7-8 and TRBJ2-7; D remains unclear. Germline V CDR1 and CDR2: SGHVS, FQNEAQ. The length of the CDR3 is 14 residues. V dropped 5 bases and J dropped 4 bases, with 15 bases sitting between them. Here the CDR3 reads CASSDRRRQYEQYF. As DNA, the CDR3 is TGTGCCAGCAGCGACCGGAGACGTCAATACGAGCAGTACTTC. The whole variable domain, remainder taken from reference TRBV7-8 and TRBJ2-7, is GAGVSQSPRYKVAKRGQDVALRCDPISGHVSLFWYQQALGQGPEFLTYFQNEAQLDKSGLPSDRFFAERPEGSVSTLKIQRTQQEDSAVYLCASSDRRRQYEQYFGPGTRLTVT.